This T cell receptor (beta chain) derives from a study of cytomegalovirus exposure and HLA in healthy donors (dated by TCRdb to 2016 to 2017). As for the study more broadly: According to an earlier analysis of several hundred of the donors, 150 million to 200 million T cells yielded roughly 100 million unique TCR beta sequences and 276 Gb of sequence data. An early release that covered fewer than 750 HLA-typed donors contained around 300 gigabases of sequencing data and 75 million to 100 million unique TCR sequences. The genetic ancestry cluster associated with self-reported Caucasian donors included about 81% of the roughly 390 genotyped donors. The aim of the study was to test whether cataloging public T cell receptors could identify signatures of past pathogen exposure. The study profiled the T cell repertoires of hundreds of subjects by immunosequencing and related them to cytomegalovirus serostatus. Besides the first cohort of around 670 subjects, a separate validation cohort made up of over 95 different subjects was used. To predict cytomegalovirus infection status, the study brought together high-throughput TCR immunosequencing, statistical association of individual TCRs with disease status, and machine learning. A later analysis re-analyzed previously published TCR beta repertoires from 550 to 700 donors and added high-resolution HLA genotyping to study TCR occurrence patterns. Rather than drawing on any new phenotypic data, the later analysis identified candidate immune exposures from TCR beta sequences and the way those sequences occurred across donors. An earlier analysis of several hundred of the donors applied high-throughput TCR beta sequencing to assess whether each TCR beta V gene segment acted as functional or pseudogenic. Donor age, sex, ethnicity and CMV serostatus were compiled alongside the repertoire data. A later genetic analysis took genome-wide SNP genotypes for about 65% of the 666 donors and used that subset as a discovery cohort. Every discovery cohort repertoire had been produced on one sequencing platform. HLA typing covered class I and class II loci at four-digit resolution. The number of donors typed differed by locus, with roughly 620-640 for A, B, C, DRB1 and DQB1, around 500 for DQA1, about 610 for DPA1, and about 450 for DPB1. A few DR-DQ haplotypes were treated as single units for association and clustering because of strong linkage in the cohort. On average, around 240,000 unique TCR beta nucleotide sequences were sequenced per donor among a few hundred genotyped donors of the cohort, with roughly a sixth of those sequences being non-productive.

The cohort comprised hundreds of healthy bone marrow donors. At the time of sampling, every cohort member was nominally healthy, though immune exposures that went unrecorded were likely present. The donor was CMV seropositive and belonged to the group of about 290 seropositive cohort members. A peripheral blood sample was collected from each donor, and TCR beta sequencing was performed on peripheral blood mononuclear cells. Genomic DNA was extracted from the blood cell samples with the Qiagen DNeasy Blood Extraction Kit. Per the germline V gene (reference sequence), SEHNR is the CDR1 and FQNEAQ is the CDR2. V gives up 3 bases and J gives up 2 bases, and the segment between their germline ends measures 10 bases. Spanning cysteine to phenylalanine, the CDR3 consists of 14 amino acids. Only CDR3 DNA remains: 42 bases, in frame from the first base. Note on this clone: It lacks a known antigen. Nothing much larger sits one base from this clone, and base qualities are not available.

Library construction relied on the immunoSEQ multiplex PCR assay. For the multiplex PCR, a mixture combining 60 forward primers for TCR Vbeta segments and 13 reverse primers for TCR Jbeta segments was used. A multiplex PCR assay on genomic DNA amplified the CDR3 region of rearranged TCR beta genes. On the Illumina HiSeq System, the amplified TCR beta libraries were sequenced as 87-base-pair reads. The authors processed their data as follows. Across the 700 or so repertoires, a later analysis counted 80 million or so unique TCR beta chains, some 11 million of which were shared by at least two donors. Raw reads were error-corrected and collapsed into unique sequences with a nearest-neighbor algorithm that merged closely related sequences to remove PCR and sequencing errors. To assign V, D and J gene segments, CDR3 sequences were aligned to IMGT reference sequences. Each retained sequence needed at least a six-nucleotide match to both a V gene segment and a J gene segment. A rearrangement counted as productive if the CDR3 had no stop codons and remained in frame with V and J, and every other rearrangement counted as non-productive. CDR3 was defined according to IMGT convention as the region running from the second conserved V-encoded cysteine to the conserved J-encoded phenylalanine. In an earlier analysis of more than 550 of the donors, sequences lacking an unambiguous match to a single V gene segment were excluded. An earlier analysis of fewer than 650 of the donors classified V segments as functional when productive rearrangements were above 56.7% and as segregating when the standard deviation between donors was above 5%. A statistical classification framework was developed to diagnose cytomegalovirus status using the catalog of TCR beta chain sequences. In a later analysis, V and J genes were assigned by comparing TCR nucleotide sequences against IMGT/GENE-DB human TR gene sequences. Using the TCRdist pipeline, a later analysis assigned CDR3 sequences along with most-parsimonious VDJ recombination scenarios. In a later analysis, each TCR beta chain was defined by its CDR3 amino acid sequence together with its V-gene family, and reads without a unique V-gene family were excluded. To address suspected cross-contamination and a sequencing artifact, a later analysis removed 592 highly shared, low-generation-probability nucleotide sequences. A later analysis calculated a clonal expansion index for each public chain from normalized within-repertoire ranks of inferred template counts. In a later analysis, generation probabilities were computed with a VDJ recombination model fitted to out-of-frame rearrangements, and the resulting probabilities were checked against IGoR. In a later analysis, TCR-TCR, TCR-HLA and TCR-CMV co-occurrence was scored with hypergeometric tests, and a repertoire-size bias correction was applied to TCR pairs. False discovery rates were estimated in a later analysis by permuting HLA or CMV assignments 20 times. In a later analysis, co-occurring TCRs were grouped with DBSCAN, and TCRdist sequence similarity was added when clustering was performed within HLA-allele-positive subsets. Co-occurrence clustering excluded repertoires with fewer than 30,000 or more than 120,000 public chains, plus five with anomalous nucleotide sharing. TCRdb re-hosts the immuneACCESS table, in-frame sequences only. Its copies lack some clones; in the studies checked, an unresolved V gene accounts for under half of them, and the cause for the rest is not known. Clone size and V and J calls were adopted from that table, with D and trimming inferred from the DNA. This sample is represented by about 110,000 clones; over 65% of them were singletons. Less than 5.5% of the sample comes from the top ten.

The full study reports these points: Specific HLA alleles were associated with 18,000 or so TCR beta sequences at a false discovery rate of 0.05 in a later analysis. A cluster of highly shared sequence variants was judged likely to be a technical artifact of the sequencing pipeline. In a later analysis, HLA-associated TCR beta chains showed more clonal expansion and lower generation probabilities than non-associated chains that were equally common. Immune exposure information for the cohort was limited to CMV serostatus. A further reported finding was that TCR beta sequences accurately predicted the HLA-A and HLA-B alleles for most subjects in the first cohort. The 87-base-pair reads could not distinguish some IMGT-functional V segments, including TRBV6-2 and TRBV6-3, so those segments were excluded. A later genetic analysis associated a missense DCLRE1C variant with V-gene and J-gene trimming of TCR beta chains, and an independent cohort replicated the association. An earlier analysis of approximately 530 of the donors showed that most TCR beta V segments appeared in productive rearrangements either about 87% or about 30% of the time, which broadly matched IMGT annotations. In a later analysis, the rate of TCR association differed among HLA loci, with DRB1 alleles having the most associated TCRs and HLA-C alleles having the fewest. Correlated functional status among segregating V segments might reflect linkage disequilibrium, but an unknown experimental factor could not be ruled out. The study gave a list of more than 150 TCR beta chains associated with cytomegalovirus. Roughly uniform sequencing depth across donors was assumed in presence/absence analyses, although this assumption may not hold. A few of the identified cytomegalovirus-associated TCR beta chains were confirmed in vitro to be specific for cytomegalovirus antigens. In a later genetic analysis, fewer N-insertions in productive TCRs were reported among donors in an Asian-associated ancestry cluster than the roughly 640-donor mean. Some 15 rarely observed V segments, including chromosome 9 orphons, were excluded from the earlier analysis of about 500 of the donors because counts were too low. Most CMV-associated TCR beta chains appeared to be HLA-restricted in a later analysis, and the HLA associations seemed to be driven largely by CMV exposure. It was suggested by the authors that the approach could potentially be generalized to other disease states and immunological phenotypes. Because some donors lacked HLA typing at each locus, the association tests relied only on the typed subset. Cytomegalovirus status was reported to be diagnosed by the classifier with high specificity and sensitivity in both the original and validation cohorts. While some public TCRs were present in many individuals, most TCR sequences turned up only very rarely across donors. In this cohort, only TCR beta chains were sequenced, and detectable features were limited by the absence of alpha or paired-chain data. Strong co-occurrence of HLA alleles, especially DR and DQ, made assigning TCR associations to individual alleles difficult. Several of the top co-occurrence clusters appeared to be linked to parvovirus B19, influenza, CMV and Epstein-Barr virus, according to a later analysis.

The rearrangement joined TRBV7-9 to TRBJ1-2, with TRBD1 as a weak D call on 6 bases. The TCR comes from a woman aged 25 to 39 in good health and CMV-seropositive. Sequencing was done on a sample of PBMCs. The nucleotides are TGTGCCAGCAGCTTGGGACACGGAAACTATGGCTACACCTTC. It is translated as CASSLGHGNYGYTF.